The entry below gives a single T cell receptor (beta chain) sequence along with its context. Its antigen is undetermined. The CDR3 has 14 amino acids. V was clipped by 6 bases and J by 1 base; unmatched bases: 5. Germline CDR1 is MNHEY and CDR2 is SVGAGI. Some clones are missing from TCRdb's copy, which holds only in-frame ones; the method was immunoSEQ multiplex PCR. The sample consists of about 120,000 clones, more than 85% of them appearing once. This sample is part of a study of T cell responses to AZD1222 COVID-19 vaccine. Overall study findings and caveats: After two AZD1222 doses, spike-specific TCR breadth and depth rose versus day 0. Reports say nearly half of spike-specific TCRs go after unmutated variant regions. Without day 14 samples, only post-peak T cell repertoires were studied.

V usage is TRBV6-5 and J usage is TRBJ2-7; 8 positions match TRBD2. The source is an adult in good health. This sample comprised peripheral blood, obtained on day 0 of AZD1222 vaccination. The CDR3 is CASSPGGRSYEQYF. The CDR3 coding sequence is TGTGCCAGCAGCCCGGGGGGGAGGTCCTACGAGCAGTACTTC.